This TCR beta chain was identified in a study of blood T cell repertoires in COVID-19. This CDR3 has 17 amino acids. Trimming left V 0 bases short and J 8 bases short, with 20 bases between. Germline V gene data show CDR1 as SGDLS and CDR2 as YYNGEE. Some clones are missing from TCRdb's copy, which holds only in-frame ones; the method was immunoSEQ multiplex PCR. The data contain about 160,000 clones, roughly 89% of them singletons. Sequenced sample: peripheral blood. This rearrangement joins TRBV9 to TRBJ1-4; TRBD1 might be the D (5 bases). The TCR sequence derives from a woman aged 55-69 years who had recovered from COVID-19. The CDR3, as DNA: TGTGCCAGCAGCGTAGGTTCCTATGGCGGGGCCGAGGAAAAACTGTTTTTT. It codes for CASSVGSYGGAEEKLFF.